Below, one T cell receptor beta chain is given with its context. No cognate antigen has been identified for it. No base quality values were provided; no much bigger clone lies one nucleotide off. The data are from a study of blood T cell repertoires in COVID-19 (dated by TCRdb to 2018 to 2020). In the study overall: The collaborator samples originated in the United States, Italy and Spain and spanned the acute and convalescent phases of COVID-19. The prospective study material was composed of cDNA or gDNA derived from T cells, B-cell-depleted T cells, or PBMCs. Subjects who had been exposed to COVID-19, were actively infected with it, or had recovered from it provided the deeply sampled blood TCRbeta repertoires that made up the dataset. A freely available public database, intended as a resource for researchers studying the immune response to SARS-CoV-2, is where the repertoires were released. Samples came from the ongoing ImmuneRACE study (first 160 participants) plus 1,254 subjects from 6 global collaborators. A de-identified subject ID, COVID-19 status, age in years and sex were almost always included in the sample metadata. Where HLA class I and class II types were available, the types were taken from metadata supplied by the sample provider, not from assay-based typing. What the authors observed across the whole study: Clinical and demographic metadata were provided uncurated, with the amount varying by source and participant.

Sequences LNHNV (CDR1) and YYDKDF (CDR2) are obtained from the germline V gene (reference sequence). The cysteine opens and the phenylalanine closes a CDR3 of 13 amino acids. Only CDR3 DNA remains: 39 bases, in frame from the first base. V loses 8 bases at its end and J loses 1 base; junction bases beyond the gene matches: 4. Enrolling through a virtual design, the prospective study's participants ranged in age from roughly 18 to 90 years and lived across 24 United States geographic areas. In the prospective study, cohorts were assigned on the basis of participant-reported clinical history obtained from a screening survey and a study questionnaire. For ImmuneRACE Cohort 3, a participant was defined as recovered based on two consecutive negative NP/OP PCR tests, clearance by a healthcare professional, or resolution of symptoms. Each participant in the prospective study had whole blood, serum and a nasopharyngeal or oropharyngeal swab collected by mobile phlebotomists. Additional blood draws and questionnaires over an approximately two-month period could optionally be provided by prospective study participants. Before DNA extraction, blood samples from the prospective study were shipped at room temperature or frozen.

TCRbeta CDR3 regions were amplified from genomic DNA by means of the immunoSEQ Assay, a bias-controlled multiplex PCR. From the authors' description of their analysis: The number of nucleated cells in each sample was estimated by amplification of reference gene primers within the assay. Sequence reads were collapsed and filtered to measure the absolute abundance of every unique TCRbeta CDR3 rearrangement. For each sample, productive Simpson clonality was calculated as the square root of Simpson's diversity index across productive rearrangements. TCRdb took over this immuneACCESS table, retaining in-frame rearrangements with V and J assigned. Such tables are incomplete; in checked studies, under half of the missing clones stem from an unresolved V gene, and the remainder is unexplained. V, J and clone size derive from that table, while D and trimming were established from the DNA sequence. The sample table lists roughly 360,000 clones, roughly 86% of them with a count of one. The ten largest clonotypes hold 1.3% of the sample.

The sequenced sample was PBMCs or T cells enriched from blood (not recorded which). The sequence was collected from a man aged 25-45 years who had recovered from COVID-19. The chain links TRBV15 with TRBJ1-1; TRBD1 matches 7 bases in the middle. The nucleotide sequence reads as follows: TGTGCCACCTCGGAGGGGGCGAACACTGAAGCTTTCTTT. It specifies CATSEGANTEAFF.